This TCR beta chain was obtained from a study of blood T cell repertoires in COVID-19. Study background: Samples came from the United States, Italy and Spain, spanning acute and convalescent COVID-19. The analysed material was cDNA or gDNA that came from T cells, B-cell-depleted T cells, or PBMCs.

Per the original data handling: Nucleated cell number was recorded as an estimate derived from reference gene primer amplification. Assay used: immunoSEQ multiplex PCR; TCRdb lists only in-frame clones, some missing. V, J and clone size are those of that table, while D and trimming were read from the DNA. The data show approximately 25,000 clones, roughly 79% seen once. Trimming at V came to 1 base and at J to 5 bases, leaving 4 bases not matched to a gene. Germline CDR1 and CDR2: SGHRS and YFSETQ. The CDR3 totals 15 residues. Seattle's enrolled individuals joined amid active infection and were then monitored longitudinally.

The sequence was collected from a man aged 50-59 years with COVID-19, enrolled during active disease. The rearrangement uses TRBV5-1 and TRBJ2-1, with TRBD2 identical over 9 bases. Sample: peripheral blood. The CDR3 nucleotides read TGCGCCAGCAGCTTGCTAGCGGGAACCAACAATGAGCAGTTCTTC. Translating gives CASSLLAGTNNEQFF.